These T cell receptor beta chains were read from a single sample in a study of somatic mutations in cytotoxic T cells in rheumatoid arthritis. The repertoire was sequenced with immunoSEQ multiplex PCR; TCRdb's copy has only in-frame clones and lacks some. The sample shows around 2,500 clones, about four fifths of them seen only once. The sequencing input was CD8+ T cells sorted from blood. The receptor source for this set is an adult with rheumatoid arthritis. The CDR3 runs from the conserved cysteine through the conserved F or W. The order of the fields is J gene, D gene, clone size, V gene, CDR3 DNA, CDR3 protein. D genes are given only for firm matches. The size entry is marked missing in some rows and otherwise reads once, few, many or a size class.

TRBJ1-1 | - | - | TRBV2 | TGTGCCAGCAGTGAAGCGCCCGTACAGCACACTGAAGCTTTCTTT | CASSEAPVQHTEAFF
TRBJ2-1 | - | - | TRBV28 | TGTGCCAGCAGTTTGAGGCTTGGCTCCTACAATGAGCAGTTCTTC | CASSLRLGSYNEQFF
TRBJ2-3 | TRBD2 | few | TRBV7-3 | TGTGCCAGCAGCCCCCGGGGGTGGACTAGCGACACAGATACGCAGTATTTT | CASSPRGWTSDTDTQYF
TRBJ2-5 | TRBD1 | - | TRBV27 | TGTGCCAGCGTAGCGAGGGACAGGGACGGGAGGGAGACCCAGTACTTC | CASVARDRDGRETQYF
TRBJ1-2 | TRBD1 | - | TRBV5-1 | TGCGCCAGCAGCTTGCGGGGACAGGGAGGCGGCGGGGCCTATGGCTACACCTTC | CASSLRGQGGGGAYGYTF
TRBJ1-4 | TRBD1 | - | TRBV4-3 | TGCGCCAGCAGCCTAGGGACAGTCAATGAAAAACTGTTTTTT | CASSLGTVNEKLFF
TRBJ1-5 | - | - | TRBV7-6 | TGTGCCAGCAGCTTAGTGGCGGGATCACCGCCCCAGCATTTT | CASSLVAGSPPQHF
TRBJ2-7 | - | - | TRBV21-1 | TGTGCCAGCAGCGAAGGGCAGGACCATTCCTACGAGCTGTACTTC | CASSEGQDHSYELYF
TRBJ1-5 | - | once | TRBV10-1 | TGCGCCAGCAGTACCAGGGTTGGCAATCAGCCCCAGCATTTT | CASSTRVGNQPQHF
TRBJ1-5 | - | - | TRBV7-6 | TGTGCCAGCAGCTTAGGTGGGGCACAGCCCCAGCATTTT | CASSLGGAQPQHF
TRBJ1-2 | TRBD1 | - | TRBV9 | TGTGCCAGCAGCGGCAGGGGGGCGGATGGCTACACCTTC | CASSGRGADGYTF
TRBJ1-3 | - | - | TRBV9 | TGTGCCAGCAGGGACACATCTGGAAACACCATATATTTT | CASRDTSGNTIYF
TRBJ2-3 | TRBD2 | - | TRBV5-4 | TGTGCCAGCAGCCCGCACACTAGCGGGGGAATGGTTACAAATACGCAGTATTTT | CASSPHTSGGMVTNTQYF
TRBJ1-6 | - | - | TRBV30 | TGTGCCTGGAGTCAGAGCTCCTATAATTCACCCCTCCACTTT | CAWSQSSYNSPLHF
TRBJ1-3 | TRBD1 | - | TRBV6-6 | TGTGCCAGCAGCGTAGGGACAGCAGGAAACACCATATATTTT | CASSVGTAGNTIYF